The clone carrying this TCR beta chain occurred a few times. Its antigen remains unidentified. Sequenced by immunoSEQ multiplex PCR; TCRdb stores in-frame clones only, minus some. The sample comprises roughly 52,000 clones, roughly three quarters of which are singletons, and approximately 4.6% rests with the top ten. The entry originates in a study of CD4+ T cells in melanoma. Broader study findings: Reportedly, melanoma neoantigen-specific CD4+ T cells showed varied differentiation states. CD8+ T cell, macrophage and B cell function reportedly correlated with neoantigen-specific CD4+ T cells.

Between the trimmed V and J ends, which lost 2 bases and 4 bases, there was a span of 14 bases. The CDR3 is made up of 15 amino acids. The germline CDR1 and CDR2 sequences are SGHTA and FQGTGA. This TCR was sampled from a human donor with melanoma. Source material: tumor tissue. The V gene is TRBV7-3, the J gene TRBJ1-1; D not certain. Here the CDR3 reads CASSLAPGGGTEAFF. CDR3 bases: TGTGCCAGCAGCTTAGCGCCGGGTGGTGGCACTGAAGCTTTCTTT. The complete variable domain, with remaining parts taken from reference TRBV7-3 and TRBJ1-1, reads GAGVSQTPSNKVTEKGKYVELRCDPISGHTALYWYRQSLGQGPEFLIYFQGTGAADDSGLPNDRFFAVRPEGSVSTLKIQRTERGDSAVYLCASSLAPGGGTEAFFGQGTRLTVV.